This TCR beta chain was sequenced for a study of blood T cell repertoires in COVID-19. Whole-study context: The origin of the acute and convalescent COVID-19 samples was the United States, Italy and Spain. T cells, B-cell-depleted T cells, or PBMCs supplied cDNA or gDNA.

Per the original methods: Estimates of nucleated cell counts were drawn from the amplification of reference gene primers. Some clones are missing from TCRdb's copy, which holds only in-frame ones; the method was immunoSEQ multiplex PCR. The V and J calls and the clone size are those of that table, but D and trimming were determined from the DNA. The sample lists about 210,000 clones, around 82% seen once, with about 13% in the top ten. The CDR3 runs 13 residues. The germline CDR1 and CDR2 sequences are MNHEY and SVGAGI. Trimming cost V 7 bases and J 8 bases, with 14 bases left between them. The specimen sequenced was peripheral blood. This TCR derives from a human donor in a cohort sampled during active COVID-19. The V call is TRBV6-5, the J call TRBJ1-4, with D hard to call. CDR3 amino acids: CASTQPNREKLFF. The CDR3 nucleotides are TGTGCCAGCACTCAACCGAACCGGGAAAAACTGTTTTTT.